This T cell receptor (beta chain) was sequenced in a study of T cells after yellow fever vaccination. TCRdb used MiXCR to reprocess the 5' RACE reads, holding one entry per CDR3 protein. The data show around 310,000 distinct CDR3 sequences, with about 3.5% seen just once and around a quarter held by the top ten. The CDR3 loop spans 15 amino acids. Germline V gene lookup returns CDR1 SGHTA and CDR2 FQGNSA. V shed 1 base and J shed 5 bases, with 11 bases lying between them. Study findings and constraints: It was a weaker secondary response, yet one that peaked faster, at day 5 versus 15.

Many counts were recorded for this clonotype. Antigen unknown. This chain links TRBV7-2 with TRBJ1-4; maybe TRBD1 (5 bases). This specimen was PBMCs, taken on the day of the yellow fever booster vaccination. This receptor was taken from a man younger than 35 who received the YFV17D yellow fever vaccine. The CDR3, as DNA: TGTGCCAGCAGCTTAGAGGGAAGACAGAATGAAAAACTGTTTTTT. Its protein is CASSLEGRQNEKLFF.